This T cell receptor beta chain was sequenced in a study of CD8 T cells in Susac syndrome. Random hexamers were used to reverse transcribe the RNA input (0.5 to 1 ug). TCRdb re-derived calls from the immunoSEQ multiplex PCR reads in MiXCR, one entry per CDR3 protein. The table lists around 300,000 distinct CDR3 sequences, roughly 94% of them singletons. This clonotype was detected once. The CDR3 is 15 residues long. With V trimmed by 3 bases and J by 4 bases, 8 bases remained unmatched. Germline loops: CDR1 SGHRS, CDR2 YFSETQ. The multiple sclerosis controls were treatment-naive patients, and their relapsing-remitting disease was stable or active.

This chain joins TRBV5-1 and TRBJ2-3; 7 bases map to TRBD1. Sequenced material: CD4+ T cells from PBMCs. This TCR was sampled from a human donor with multiple sclerosis. The CDR3 region is CASSSTGLEADTQYF. The CDR3 DNA sequence: TGCGCCAGCAGCTCGACAGGGTTGGAGGCAGATACGCAGTATTTT.